These 8 T cell receptor beta chains share one sample of origin, sequenced in a study of cytomegalovirus exposure and HLA in healthy donors. PCR employed 60 Vbeta and 13 Jbeta primers. This table comes from immunoSEQ multiplex PCR, and its TCRdb copy is limited to in-frame clones, with some not included. The sample carries 150,000 or so clones, 75% to 85% recorded once. The sequencing input was PBMCs. These receptors originate from a man aged 30-40 years in good health and CMV-seropositive.

This chain connects TRBV4-1 to TRBJ2-3; D possibly corresponds to TRBD2 (6 bases). CDR3 length: 16 residues. From germline, CDR1 is MGHRA and CDR2 YSYEKL. The V end was cut by 0 bases, the J end by 0 bases, with 10 bases between. This CDR3 is CASSQDGTPSTDTQYF. The CDR3 DNA follows: TGCGCCAGCAGCCAAGATGGGACTCCTAGCACAGATACGCAGTATTTT.

This chain joins TRBV6-1 and TRBJ1-4; D possibly corresponds to TRBD1 (5 bases). Germline V gene data show CDR1 as MNHNS and CDR2 as SASEGT. The CDR3 spans 15 residues. Trimming took off 10 bases at V and 0 bases at J, with 15 bases between the two ends. The CDR3 nucleotides read TGTGCCACCGGGGGGGGATTTGCAACTAATGAAAAACTGTTTTTT. Translation: CATGGGFATNEKLFF.

The genes are TRBV4-1 and TRBJ2-4; D is possibly TRBD2 (5 bases). Looked up from germline, CDR1 is MGHRA and CDR2 is YSYEKL. Trimming took 0 bases from V and 13 from J, leaving 10 bases between them. This CDR3 comprises 12 residues. CDR3 region: CASSQDRRVQYF. The CDR3 region has the DNA TGCGCCAGCAGCCAAGATCGGCGGGTACAGTACTTC.

The chain carries TRBV5-6 and TRBJ1-5; 11 positions match TRBD1. Germline V gives CDR1 SGHDT, CDR2 YYEEEE. CDR3 length: 17 amino acids. Trimming at V came to 4 bases and at J to 2 bases, leaving 8 bases not matched to a gene. The CDR3 spells CASSSRDRGMGNQPQHF. The CDR3 DNA is TGTGCCAGCAGCAGCCGGGACAGGGGGATGGGCAATCAGCCCCAGCATTTT.

The rearrangement links TRBV9 to TRBJ2-2; a possible D gene is TRBD2 (5 bases). V lost 4 bases to trimming and J lost 7 bases, with 17 bases between them. The CDR3 has 15 residues. Germline-derived CDR1 and CDR2 are SGDLS and YYNGEE. The DNA for the CDR3 is TGTGCCAGCAGCCCTCCCCGGGGAAATGGCGGGGAGCTGTTTTTT. Amino acid sequence: CASSPPRGNGGELFF.

The chain couples TRBV7-2 to TRBJ1-5; no clear D gene. The V and J ends lost 1 base and 9 bases respectively, with 16 bases between them. CDR3 length: 15 amino acids. Germline V gene lookup returns CDR1 SGHTA and CDR2 FQGNSA. CDR3 in DNA: TGTGCCAGCAGCTTAGGTAGGGCACCCAGCGGGCCCCAGCATTTT. Translated, it gives CASSLGRAPSGPQHF. Together with reference TRBV7-2 and TRBJ1-5, the CDR3 gives the full variable domain: GAGVSQSPSNKVTEKGKDVELRCDPISGHTALYWYRQSLGQGLEFLIYFQGNSAPDKSGLPSDRFSAERTGGSVSTLTIQRTQQEDSAVYLCASSLGRAPSGPQHFGDGTRLSIL.

CDR3 residues: CATTGSGELFF. The CDR3 DNA sequence: TGCGCCACCACGGGATCCGGGGAGCTGTTTTTT. The chain combines TRBV10-2 with TRBJ2-2, with TRBD2 as a possible D gene (5 bases). CDR3 length: 11 residues. V shed 10 bases and J shed 6 bases, with 9 bases lying between them. Germline CDR1 WSHSY, CDR2 SAAADI.

This clone has more than one count but fewer than ten. J is TRBJ2-1 and V is TRBV5-6, with D possibly TRBD1 on 5 matching bases. Germline CDR1 reads SGHDT; CDR2 reads YYEEEE. V was trimmed by 2 bases and J by 4 bases, leaving 10 bases between them. The CDR3 totals 14 residues. CDR3 bases: TGTGCCAGCAGCTTAACAGGCGAATACAATGAGCAGTTCTTC. It encodes CASSLTGEYNEQFF.